The 31 T cell receptor beta chains presented below share a single source sample, sequenced in a study of CXCR3-negative and CXCR3-positive naive CD8 T cells. UMI-labeled 5' RACE yielded the TRB cDNA libraries. TCRdb reprocessed the 5' RACE reads, keeping one entry per CDR3 protein, no DNA. Its table records over 45,000 distinct CDR3 sequences. Sequencing was performed on naive CXCR3- CD8+ T cells from blood. The subset: CD45RO-CCR7+CD27+CD95- naive CD8+ T cells lacking CXCR3 (TNR3-). These receptor sequences come from a human donor in good health. Some clones in this sample may be carry-over from other donors' samples.

V usage is TRBV20-1 and J usage is TRBJ2-3; TCRdb designates TRBD1, a call that cannot be tested without DNA. CDR3 length: 15 amino acids. Germline V gene lookup returns CDR1 DFQATT and CDR2 SNEGSKA (reference sequence). The CDR3 spells CSARDMGVGTDTQYF.

V gene TRBV19 combines with J gene TRBJ1-1; TCRdb picks TRBD1, but there is no DNA to check that call. Germline V lookup: CDR1 LNHDA, CDR2 SQIVND (reference sequence). This CDR3 comprises 13 residues. The CDR3 here is CASWRQPNTEAFF.

This chain uses TRBV28 with TRBJ2-7; TCRdb designates TRBD1, a call that cannot be tested without DNA. CDR1 is MDHEN, CDR2 SYDVKM, per germline. The CDR3 contains 14 residues. CDR3 sequence reads: CASSLAIGKHEQYF.

The chain employs TRBV28 and TRBJ2-7; checking the TCRdb D call of TRBD1 is not possible without DNA. CDR1 and CDR2 (germline): MDHEN, SYDVKM. This CDR3 has 18 amino acids. This chain's CDR3 is CASSFPFRTGQTSYEQYF.

This chain links TRBV3-1 with TRBJ2-6; absent DNA, TCRdb's TRBD2 call cannot be checked. Germline lookup yields CDR1 LGHDT and CDR2 YNNKEL (reference sequence). This CDR3 spans 19 amino acids. The CDR3 region is CASSLQLAGGPLGANVLTF.

This rearrangement joins TRBV27 to TRBJ2-7; the D call of TRBD1 rests on TCRdb alone, since no DNA is present to check it. The CDR3 consists of 12 residues. Germline lookup yields CDR1 MNHEY and CDR2 SMNVEV (reference sequence). This chain's CDR3 is CASRSGAGEQYF.

This chain links TRBV3-1 with TRBJ2-3; TCRdb gives TRBD2 as the D gene, but with no DNA this cannot be confirmed. The germline V gene encodes CDR1 LGHDT and CDR2 YNNKEL (reference sequence). This CDR3 is built from 16 residues. The CDR3 is CASSPSRARNTDTQYF.

The V and J genes are TRBV3-1 and TRBJ2-1; TCRdb calls TRBD2, which cannot be checked without DNA. CDR1 LGHDT and CDR2 YNNKEL come from the germline V gene (reference sequence). CDR3 length equals 16 residues. The CDR3 protein is CASSPGLAGGYNEQFF.

The chain is built from TRBV29-1 and TRBJ1-2. The CDR3 runs to 13 residues. Germline values: CDR1 SQVTM, CDR2 ANQGSEA. The CDR3 here is CSVDVGINYGYTF.

The chain combines TRBV7-9 with TRBJ1-1; TCRdb calls TRBD1, which cannot be checked without DNA. The CDR3 consists of 13 residues. Germline CDR1 and CDR2: SEHNR and FQNEAQ (reference sequence). The CDR3 sequence is CASSLGGFTEAFF. The complete variable domain, with remaining parts taken from reference TRBV7-9 and TRBJ1-1, reads DTGVSQNPRHKITKRGQNVTFRCDPISEHNRLYWYRQTLGQGPEFLTYFQNEAQLEKSRLLSDRFSAERPKGSFSTLEIQRTEQGDSAMYLCASSLGGFTEAFFGQGTRLTVV.

V usage is TRBV20-1 and J usage is TRBJ2-7; TCRdb proposes TRBD1, but this gene call is untestable without DNA. CDR3 length equals 14 residues. Germline CDR1 DFQATT, CDR2 SNEGSKA (reference sequence). The CDR3 protein is CSARDQDRVYEQYF.

The genes are TRBV5-7 and TRBJ2-1; with no DNA, the TCRdb D assignment of TRBD2 cannot be verified. TRBV5-7 is reported as an ORF; its role is uncertain. This CDR3 spans 15 amino acids. The CDR3: CASSRGTSGYNEQFF.

V gene TRBV7-2 combines with J gene TRBJ2-7; the D gene TCRdb calls, TRBD1, cannot be checked with no DNA. The CDR3 consists of 13 residues. Germline lookup yields CDR1 SGHTA and CDR2 FQGNSA. The chain's CDR3 is CASSSGAAYEQYF.

The chain employs TRBV4-3 and TRBJ2-1; no DNA is available, so the TRBD2 call from TCRdb remains unchecked. From germline, CDR1 is LGHNA and CDR2 YSLEER. CDR3 length equals 19 residues. The CDR3 spells CASSQDRTSGGAWINEQFF.

This chain uses TRBV7-9 with TRBJ2-7; as DNA is missing, the TRBD2 call by TCRdb cannot be tested. There are 15 residues in the CDR3. Germline V gives CDR1 SEHNR, CDR2 FQNEAQ (reference sequence). The CDR3 protein is CASSLVTSGTYEQYF.

This chain joins TRBV29-1 and TRBJ2-1; TCRdb reports TRBD1, a call that lacks DNA to check it against. CDR1 and CDR2 from the germline V gene are SQVTM and ANQGSEA. This CDR3 is 11 amino acids long. CDR3 region: CSVDEGGEQFF.

The chain carries TRBV9 and TRBJ2-2. Germline V gives CDR1 SGDLS, CDR2 YYNGEE. This CDR3 comprises 15 residues. CDR3 residues: CASSPELANTGELFF.

This chain joins TRBV7-9 and TRBJ2-1. The germline V gene encodes CDR1 SEHNR and CDR2 FQNEAQ (reference sequence). This CDR3 region has 14 residues. This CDR3 is CASTPGGSENEQFF.

This clonotype is called medium-sized based on its frequency. J is TRBJ2-1 and V is TRBV29-1; TCRdb's D gene call, TRBD2, goes unchecked for lack of DNA. The CDR3 has 14 residues. The germline V gene encodes CDR1 SQVTM and CDR2 ANQGSEA. This CDR3 reads CSVNLAGGPSEQFF.

This chain connects TRBV7-9 to TRBJ2-5; with no DNA, the TCRdb D assignment of TRBD2 cannot be verified. Germline CDR1 reads SEHNR; CDR2 reads FQNEAQ (reference sequence). This CDR3 is built from 16 residues. CDR3 amino acids: CASRQTSGGFQETQYF.

This rearrangement joins TRBV19 to TRBJ2-7; TCRdb's assignment of TRBD1 cannot be checked, as there is no DNA. The CDR3 extends over 17 amino acids. Germline V CDR1 and CDR2: LNHDA, SQIVND (reference sequence). The CDR3 is CASSLDSGGVSSYEQYF.

J is TRBJ2-2 and V is TRBV28; TCRdb's assignment of TRBD1 cannot be checked, as there is no DNA. CDR1 MDHEN and CDR2 SYDVKM come from the germline V gene. The CDR3 has 15 amino acids. The CDR3 sequence: CASRLGGGYTGELFF. Drawing the rest from reference TRBV28 and TRBJ2-2, the complete variable domain is DVKVTQSSRYLVKRTGEKVFLECVQDMDHENMFWYRQDPGLGLRLIYFSYDVKMKEKGDIPEGYSVSREKKERFSLILESASTNQTSMYLCASRLGGGYTGELFFGEGSRLTVL.

The chain combines TRBV29-1 with TRBJ2-7; the TRBD2 assignment by TCRdb is unverifiable without DNA. Germline V lookup: CDR1 SQVTM, CDR2 ANQGSEA. The CDR3 spans 13 residues. CDR3 sequence: CSVRWAHAYEQYF.

The chain links TRBV6-1 to TRBJ2-7; TCRdb's D call of TRBD1 is untestable without DNA. This CDR3 has 15 residues. Germline V gene lookup returns CDR1 MNHNS and CDR2 SASEGT. The CDR3 loop reads CASSVLGDRGYEQYF.

The gene calls are TRBV5-1 and TRBJ1-2. The CDR3 runs to 15 residues. Looked up from germline, CDR1 is SGHRS and CDR2 is YFSETQ. CDR3 residues: CASSPGRIANYGYTF.

This chain connects TRBV20-1 to TRBJ1-2; the TRBD1 assignment by TCRdb is unverifiable without DNA. The V gene's germline CDR1 is DFQATT and CDR2 SNEGSKA (reference sequence). The CDR3 runs 16 residues. CDR3 sequence reads: CSARIVNRANNYGYTF.

The rearrangement links TRBV28 to TRBJ1-5. CDR1 is MDHEN and CDR2 is SYDVKM in the germline V gene. The CDR3 extends over 14 amino acids. The CDR3 is CASSPDSPERPQHF. The variable domain in full, completed from reference TRBV28 and TRBJ1-5, reads DVKVTQSSRYLVKRTGEKVFLECVQDMDHENMFWYRQDPGLGLRLIYFSYDVKMKEKGDIPEGYSVSREKKERFSLILESASTNQTSMYLCASSPDSPERPQHFGDGTRLSIL.

This chain uses TRBV5-1 with TRBJ2-1; TCRdb picks TRBD1, but there is no DNA to check that call. CDR3 length: 16 residues. Germline V gives CDR1 SGHRS, CDR2 YFSETQ. CDR3 residues: CASSSGQGEPYNEQFF.

V and J are TRBV15 and TRBJ2-1. Germline V gene sequence: CDR1 LNHNV, CDR2 YYDKDF (reference sequence). The CDR3 length is 13 residues. The CDR3 is CATRWPGYNEQFF.

V gene TRBV29-1 combines with J gene TRBJ2-1. This CDR3 is built from 14 residues. The V gene's germline CDR1 is SQVTM and CDR2 ANQGSEA. The CDR3 loop is CSVSSKGSYNEQFF.

The chain links TRBV6-5 to TRBJ1-2; TCRdb indicates TRBD1, and absent DNA this call remains unverified. Germline V gene sequence: CDR1 MNHEY, CDR2 SVGAGI. This CDR3 has 14 amino acids. This CDR3 reads CASSQPGPNYGYTF.